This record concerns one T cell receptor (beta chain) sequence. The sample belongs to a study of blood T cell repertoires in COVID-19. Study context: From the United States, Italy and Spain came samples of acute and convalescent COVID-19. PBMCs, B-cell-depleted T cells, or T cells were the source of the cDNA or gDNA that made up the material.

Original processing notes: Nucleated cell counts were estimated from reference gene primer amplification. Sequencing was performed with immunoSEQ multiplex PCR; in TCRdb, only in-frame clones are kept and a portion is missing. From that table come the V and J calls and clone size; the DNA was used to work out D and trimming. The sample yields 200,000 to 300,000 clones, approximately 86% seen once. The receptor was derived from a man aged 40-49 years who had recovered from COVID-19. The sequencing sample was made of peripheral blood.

The CDR3 DNA is TGCGCCAGCAGCTTTGGGGGCGGGAGGCCCTACTTATTCTACGAGCAGTACTTC. Amino acid sequence: CASSFGGGRPYLFYEQYF. The chain carries TRBV5-1 and TRBJ2-7, with 8 bases that match TRBD2. The CDR3 spans 18 residues. J gave up 3 bases and V 2 bases, and 16 bases lay outside the gene matches. The germline gives CDR1 SGHRS, CDR2 YFSETQ.